These 27 T cell receptor beta chains share one sample of origin, sequenced in a study of cytomegalovirus exposure and HLA in healthy donors. The repertoire was sequenced with immunoSEQ multiplex PCR; TCRdb's copy has only in-frame clones and lacks some. The sample includes fewer than 140,000 clones, 88% of them seen just once. Material for sequencing was PBMCs. These receptor sequences come from a woman younger than 35 in good health and CMV-seropositive.

The CDR3 bases are TGTGCCAGCAGCGGCCGGGACAGTTTATTTTCACCCCTCCACTTT. It yields the protein CASSGRDSLFSPLHF. This chain uses TRBV14 with TRBJ1-6; 7 bases map to TRBD1. The CDR3 runs to 15 residues. The J segment lost 9 bases and the V segment lost 5 bases, leaving 10 bases of the junction unmatched. CDR1 is SGHDN, CDR2 FVKESK, per germline.

The chain employs TRBV2 and TRBJ2-1, with D maybe TRBD2 (7 bases). The CDR3 runs 15 residues. Germline CDR1 SNHLY, CDR2 FYNNEI. V dropped 3 bases and J dropped 6 bases, with 15 bases sitting between them. CDR3 loop: CASSDLRGGVNEQFF. CDR3 in DNA: TGTGCCAGCAGTGATTTGAGGGGGGGCGTCAATGAGCAGTTCTTC.

This clone was recorded a few times. The V gene is TRBV10-3, the J gene TRBJ1-2; weak D call: TRBD1 (6 bases). Germline-derived CDR1 and CDR2 are ENHRY and SYGVKD. There are 18 residues in the CDR3. V lost 4 bases and J lost 2, with 23 bases in between. CDR3: CAISGGVFSGEENYGYTF. The CDR3 DNA follows: TGTGCCATCAGTGGGGGAGTTTTTTCAGGGGAAGAAAACTATGGCTACACCTTC.

The chain combines TRBV5-8 with TRBJ2-7, with a possible D match to TRBD2 (5 bases). Trimming left V 5 bases short and J 5 bases short, with 11 bases between. CDR1 SGHTS and CDR2 YDEGEE come from the germline V gene. There are 12 residues in the CDR3. The CDR3 region is CASSSGINEQYV. The CDR3 DNA reads as TGTGCCAGCAGTTCCGGGATAAACGAGCAGTACGTC.

This clone was detected once. The J gene is TRBJ1-6, the V gene TRBV7-9; a possible D gene is TRBD1 (6 bases). Per germline, CDR1 SEHNR and CDR2 FQNEAQ (reference sequence). The CDR3 is made up of 15 amino acids. The V end lost 5 bases, the J end lost 6 bases, and 14 bases lay between the germline ends. CDR3 coding DNA: TGTGCCAGCAGCGCATCCGGGACACCTAATTCACCCCTCCACTTT. It yields the protein CASSASGTPNSPLHF.

As DNA, the CDR3 is TGTGCCAGCAGCTTAGCGCGTCCGTCCCGGGGGTTCTTC. Its protein is CASSLARPSRGFF. The chain uses TRBV11-3 and TRBJ2-1; the D gene is possibly TRBD2 (5 bases). The CDR3 extends over 13 amino acids. Germline values: CDR1 SGHNT, CDR2 YENEEA. The V gene lost 1 base and the J gene lost 15 bases, with 16 bases spanning the gap.

The chain links TRBV9 to TRBJ2-1; 10 positions match TRBD2. From germline, CDR1 is SGDLS and CDR2 YYNGEE. J gave up 2 bases and V 4 bases, and 3 bases lay outside the gene matches. The CDR3 covers 15 residues. The CDR3 sequence: CASSSGTSAYNEQFF. Here the CDR3 DNA reads TGTGCCAGCAGCTCCGGGACTAGCGCCTACAATGAGCAGTTCTTC.

The rearrangement uses TRBV28 and TRBJ2-1; TRBD1 is a possible D gene (6 bases). The germline V and J ends were trimmed by 2 bases and 13 bases, with 12 bases remaining between them. There are 12 residues in the CDR3. Germline V gene data show CDR1 as MDHEN and CDR2 as SYDVKM. The CDR3 DNA is TGTGCCAGCAGTTTAACCGACAGGCCTCAGTTCTTC. Translated: CASSLTDRPQFF.

The chain carries TRBV7-9 and TRBJ2-7; no clear D. This CDR3 has 15 amino acids. CDR1 and CDR2 (germline): SEHNR, FQNEAQ (reference sequence). The V end lost 5 bases, the J end lost 2 bases, and 16 bases lay between the germline ends. The DNA for the CDR3 is TGTGCCAGCAGCCCCAGCGTGGGTGCTCCCTACGAGCAGTACTTC. Translating it yields CASSPSVGAPYEQYF.

CDR3 DNA: TGTGCCAGCAGGGGACAGGAGAATCAGCCCCAGCATTTT. Encoded protein: CASRGQENQPQHF. V and J are TRBV6-6 and TRBJ1-5; 8 bases match TRBD1. CDR3 size: 13 residues. With 6 bases clipped from V and 4 bases from J, the junction kept 2 bases outside the gene matches. Germline V gene sequence: CDR1 MNHNY, CDR2 SVGAGI (reference sequence).

V gene TRBV6-1 combines with J gene TRBJ1-2; 7 nucleotides agree with TRBD1. Unmatched junction bases numbered 4, after V lost 1 base and J lost 8 bases. The germline gives CDR1 MNHNS, CDR2 SASEGT. The CDR3 extends over 13 amino acids. The CDR3: CASSEGRQGGYTF. The CDR3 nucleotides read TGTGCCAGCAGTGAAGGCAGACAGGGCGGCTACACCTTC.

This clone has only one observation. The V call is TRBV6-5, the J call TRBJ1-3, with D maybe TRBD1 (5 bases). Germline V gene sequence: CDR1 MNHEY, CDR2 SVGAGI. There are 15 residues in the CDR3. Trimming pared 7 bases from V and 1 base from J, leaving 14 bases between. The chain's CDR3 is CASKSMGGSGNTIYF. The CDR3 DNA sequence: TGTGCCAGCAAATCGATGGGGGGGTCTGGAAACACCATATATTTT.

This clone was observed a handful of times. The V call is TRBV4-1, the J call TRBJ2-1; D call uncertain. The CDR3 runs 16 residues. Trimming removed 1 base from V and 0 bases from J, with 10 bases in between. Germline lookup yields CDR1 MGHRA and CDR2 YSYEKL. Here the CDR3 reads CASSQVDLVSYNEQFF. In DNA, the CDR3 is TGCGCCAGCAGCCAAGTAGACCTAGTCTCCTACAATGAGCAGTTCTTC.

This rearrangement joins TRBV6-5 to TRBJ1-6, with 7 positions matching TRBD1. The germline V gene has CDR1 MNHEY and CDR2 SVGAGI. The CDR3 spans 16 residues. Germline trimming cut 4 bases from V and 10 bases from J; bases unmatched to any gene: 13. The CDR3, as DNA: TGTGCCAGCAGTTCAGGACAGGTTACGCTTCAATCACCCCTCCACTTT. Translation gives CASSSGQVTLQSPLHF.

This rearrangement joins TRBV18 to TRBJ1-5, with TRBD1 identical over 8 bases. The junction had 16 bases not matched to a gene; V was cut back by 3 bases and J by 6 bases. The CDR3 consists of 18 residues. Germline V gene data show CDR1 as KGHSH and CDR2 as LQKENI. The DNA of the CDR3 is TGTGCCAGCTCACCGGCGGGGGACAGGAGTGTTGGTGGTCAGCCCCAGCATTTT. Translating gives CASSPAGDRSVGGQPQHF.

This sequence joins TRBV4-3 and TRBJ1-3, with TRBD1 identical over 8 bases. There are 17 residues in the CDR3. Trimming took 1 base from V and 0 from J; bases not matched to a gene: 5. Germline V gene data show CDR1 as LGHNA and CDR2 as YSLEER. The CDR3 here is CASSQGTGKNSGNTIYF. For the CDR3, the DNA is TGCGCCAGCAGCCAAGGGACAGGGAAGAACTCTGGAAACACCATATATTTT.

This chain connects TRBV28 to TRBJ1-6; possible D gene TRBD1, 5 bases. This CDR3 spans 12 amino acids. Germline lookup yields CDR1 MDHEN and CDR2 SYDVKM. V was trimmed by 6 bases and J by 11 bases, leaving 11 bases between them. In DNA form, the CDR3 reads TGTGCCAGCAGCTACGGGGGAACACCCCTCCACTTT. It specifies CASSYGGTPLHF. The entire variable domain, with the rest obtained from reference TRBV28 and TRBJ1-6, is as follows: DVKVTQSSRYLVKRTGEKVFLECVQDMDHENMFWYRQDPGLGLRLIYFSYDVKMKEKGDIPEGYSVSREKKERFSLILESASTNQTSMYLCASSYGGTPLHFGNGTRLTVT.

This clone was seen a few times. This chain uses TRBV2 with TRBJ2-7; TRBD1 agrees at 8 bases. CDR3 length: 14 amino acids. Germline V gene sequence: CDR1 SNHLY, CDR2 FYNNEI. V lost 6 bases and J lost 3; bases outside the gene matches: 7. CDR3 DNA sequence: TGTGCCAGCAGCGATAGACAGGGGAGCTACGAGCAGTACTTC. Translated: CASSDRQGSYEQYF.

The rearrangement links TRBV2 to TRBJ1-5; no firm D call. Trimming pared 8 bases from V and 9 bases from J, leaving 14 bases between. This CDR3 has 12 amino acids. In germline, CDR1 is SNHLY, CDR2 FYNNEI. CDR3 residues: CASGQPGGPQHF. Here the CDR3 DNA reads TGTGCCAGCGGTCAGCCGGGAGGGCCCCAGCATTTT. Filled out from reference TRBV2 and TRBJ1-5, the complete variable domain reads EPEVTQTPSHQVTQMGQEVILRCVPISNHLYFYWYRQILGQKVEFLVSFYNNEISEKSEIFDDQFSVERPDGSNFTLKIRSTKLEDSAMYFCASGQPGGPQHFGDGTRLSIL.

The rearrangement links TRBV11-2 to TRBJ1-3, with D unresolved. The germline CDR1 and CDR2 sequences are SGHAT and FQNNGV. The CDR3 extends over 13 amino acids. V was trimmed by 8 bases and J by 0 bases, leaving 8 bases between them. CDR3 residues: CASRTASGNTIYF. Written as DNA, the CDR3 is TGTGCCAGCCGAACAGCCTCTGGAAACACCATATATTTT.

This chain joins TRBV6-5 and TRBJ1-4; TRBD1 aligns across 8 bases. V lost 4 bases to trimming and J lost 4 bases; unmatched junction nucleotides: 5. In germline, CDR1 is MNHEY, CDR2 SVGAGI. The CDR3 runs to 15 residues. The CDR3 region has the DNA TGTGCCAGCAGTTGGCAGGGGGCAATTAATGAAAAACTGTTTTTT. This codes for CASSWQGAINEKLFF.

The chain links TRBV19 to TRBJ1-5, with D uncertain. The germline gives CDR1 LNHDA, CDR2 SQIVND (reference sequence). With 3 bases removed from V and 2 bases from J, the gap between germline ends came to 11 bases. This CDR3 region has 15 residues. Here the CDR3 DNA reads TGTGCCAGTAGTATGCCCCTGGCGGGCAATCAGCCCCAGCATTTT. It is translated as CASSMPLAGNQPQHF.

This clone showed up just a few times. The CDR3: CASSSRVHEQYV. DNA for the CDR3: TGTGCCAGCAGTTCCAGGGTTCACGAGCAGTACGTC. The V and J genes are TRBV28 and TRBJ2-7, with a possible D match to TRBD1 (5 bases). The CDR3 has 12 amino acids. CDR1 and CDR2 (germline): MDHEN, SYDVKM. Trimming shortened V by 4 bases and J by 5 bases, and 9 bases separated the two germline ends.

The gene calls are TRBV2 and TRBJ2-5; 13 bases line up with TRBD2. With 6 bases clipped from V and 2 bases from J, the junction kept 3 bases outside the gene matches. In germline, CDR1 is SNHLY, CDR2 FYNNEI. The CDR3 extends over 15 amino acids. The CDR3 loop reads CASRGLAGWQETQYF. CDR3 DNA sequence: TGTGCCAGCAGGGGACTAGCGGGGTGGCAAGAGACCCAGTACTTC.

This sequence joins TRBV29-1 and TRBJ2-3; D gene ambiguous. V was trimmed by 2 bases and J by 6 bases, leaving 6 bases between them. This CDR3 spans 11 amino acids. Germline CDR1 reads SQVTM; CDR2 reads ANQGSEA. CDR3 DNA sequence: TGCAGCGTTGAAAATGCGGATACGCAGTATTTT. Translated: CSVENADTQYF.

V and J are TRBV11-2 and TRBJ1-5; D call uncertain. The CDR3 covers 12 residues. Germline CDR1 is SGHAT and CDR2 is FQNNGV. V was pared by 4 bases and J by 3 bases, with 4 bases between. Here the CDR3 DNA reads TGTGCCAGCAGCTACAACAATCAGCCCCAGCATTTT. As protein: CASSYNNQPQHF.

The chain links TRBV6-1 to TRBJ1-5; the D gene is possibly TRBD1 (5 bases). CDR3 size: 13 residues. V was shortened by 4 bases and J by 5 bases, with 9 bases between the two germline ends. Germline V gene lookup returns CDR1 MNHNS and CDR2 SASEGT. The CDR3 region has the DNA TGTGCCAGCAGTGTACAGGTTGATCAGCCCCAGCATTTT. Translated: CASSVQVDQPQHF.